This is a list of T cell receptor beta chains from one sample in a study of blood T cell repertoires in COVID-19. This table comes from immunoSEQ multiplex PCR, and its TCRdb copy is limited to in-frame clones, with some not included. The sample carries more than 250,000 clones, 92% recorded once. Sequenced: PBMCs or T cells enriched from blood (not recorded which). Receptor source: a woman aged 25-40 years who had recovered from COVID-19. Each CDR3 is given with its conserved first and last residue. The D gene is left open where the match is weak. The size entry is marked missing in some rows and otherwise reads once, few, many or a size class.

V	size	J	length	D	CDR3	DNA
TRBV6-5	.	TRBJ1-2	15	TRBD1	CASSTGTASSGGYTF	TGTGCCAGCAGCACCGGGACAGCGAGTTCGGGGGGCTACACCTTC
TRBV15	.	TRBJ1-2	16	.	CATSRGGQLSNYGYTF	TGTGCCACCAGCAGAGGCGGACAGCTCTCTAACTATGGCTACACCTTC
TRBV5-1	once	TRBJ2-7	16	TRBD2	CASSSRGAGSSYEQYF	TGCGCCAGCAGCTCCCGCGGAGCGGGGAGCTCCTACGAGCAGTACTTC
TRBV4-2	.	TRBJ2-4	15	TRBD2	CASSQANSGRDIQYF	TGTGCCAGCAGCCAAGCAAACTCCGGGAGGGACATTCAGTACTTC
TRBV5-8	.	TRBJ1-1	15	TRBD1	CASSSLTGWYTEAFF	TGTGCCAGCAGCTCGTTGACAGGGTGGTACACTGAAGCTTTCTTT
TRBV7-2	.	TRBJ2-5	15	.	CASSLDRFGGSTQYF	TGTGCCAGCAGCTTAGATCGATTTGGGGGGTCGACCCAGTACTTC
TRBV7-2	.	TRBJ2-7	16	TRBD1	CASSLAGTATHHEQYF	TGTGCCAGCAGCTTAGCGGGGACAGCGACCCACCACGAGCAGTACTTC
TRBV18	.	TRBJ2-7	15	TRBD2	CASSQTSGNSYEQYF	TGTGCCAGCTCCCAGACTAGCGGAAACTCCTACGAGCAGTACTTC
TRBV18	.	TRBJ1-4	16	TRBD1	CASSPRSTGAHEKLFF	TGTGCCAGCTCACCCCGTTCCACAGGGGCCCATGAAAAACTGTTTTTT
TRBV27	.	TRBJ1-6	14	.	CASSLYEGRSPLHF	TGTGCCAGCAGTTTATATGAGGGCCGGTCACCCCTCCACTTT
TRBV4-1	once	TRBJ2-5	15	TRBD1	CASSQDPGQGETQYF	TGCGCCAGCAGCCAAGATCCCGGACAGGGGGAGACCCAGTACTTC
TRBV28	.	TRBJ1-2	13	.	CASSPRQDYGYTF	TGTGCCAGCAGCCCCCGACAGGACTATGGCTACACCTTC
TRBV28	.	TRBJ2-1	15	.	CASRGRLGPDNEQFF	TGTGCCAGCAGGGGGAGATTGGGTCCCGACAATGAGCAGTTCTTC
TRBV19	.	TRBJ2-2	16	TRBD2	CASRTRTSGGSGELFF	TGTGCCAGTAGGACTCGTACTAGCGGGGGTTCCGGGGAGCTGTTTTTT
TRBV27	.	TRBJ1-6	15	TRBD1	CASRPQGASSSPLHF	TGTGCCAGCAGACCACAGGGGGCTTCTAGTTCACCCCTCCACTTT
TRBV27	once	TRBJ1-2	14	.	CASSPHLGGYGYTF	TGTGCCAGCAGTCCACACCTCGGGGGATATGGCTACACCTTC
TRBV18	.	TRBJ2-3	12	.	CASRQVTDTQYF	TGTGCCAGCCGACAGGTCACAGATACGCAGTATTTT
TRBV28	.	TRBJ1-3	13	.	CASSEPTGNTIYF	TGTGCCAGCAGTGAGCCTACTGGAAACACCATATATTTT
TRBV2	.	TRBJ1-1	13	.	CASGGMWNTEAFF	TGTGCCAGCGGGGGGATGTGGAACACTGAAGCTTTCTTT
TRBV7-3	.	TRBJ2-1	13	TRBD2	CASRLAGGFEQFF	TGTGCCAGCCGGCTAGCGGGAGGATTTGAGCAGTTCTTC
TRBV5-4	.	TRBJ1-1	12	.	CASSLGPTEAFF	TGTGCCAGCAGCCTTGGGCCCACTGAAGCTTTCTTT
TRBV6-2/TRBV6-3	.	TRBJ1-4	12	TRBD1	CASSQNRGKLFF	TGTGCCAGCAGCCAAAACAGGGGAAAACTGTTTTTT
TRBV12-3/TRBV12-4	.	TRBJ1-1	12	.	CASSLMGLEAFF	TGTGCCAGCAGTTTAATGGGCCTAGAAGCTTTCTTT
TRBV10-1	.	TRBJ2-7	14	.	CASSGRTGAYEQYF	TGCGCCAGCAGTGGCCGGACTGGGGCCTACGAGCAGTACTTC
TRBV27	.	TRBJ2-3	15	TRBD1	CASIMTGALYDTQYF	TGTGCCAGCATCATGACAGGGGCGTTATACGATACGCAGTATTTT
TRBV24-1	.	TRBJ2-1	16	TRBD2	CATSDPGLGGDHEQFF	TGTGCCACCAGTGATCCCGGACTAGGAGGGGACCATGAGCAGTTCTTC
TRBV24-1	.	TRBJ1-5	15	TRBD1	CATSDPRTGDQPQHF	TGTGCCACCAGTGATCCGCGGACAGGGGATCAGCCCCAGCATTTT
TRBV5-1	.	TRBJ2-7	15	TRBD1	CASSPLQGSPYEQYF	TGCGCCAGCAGCCCCTTACAGGGGAGCCCCTACGAGCAGTACTTC
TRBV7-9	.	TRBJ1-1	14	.	CASSLLGSGTEAFF	TGTGCCAGCAGCTTACTCGGTTCCGGCACTGAAGCTTTCTTT